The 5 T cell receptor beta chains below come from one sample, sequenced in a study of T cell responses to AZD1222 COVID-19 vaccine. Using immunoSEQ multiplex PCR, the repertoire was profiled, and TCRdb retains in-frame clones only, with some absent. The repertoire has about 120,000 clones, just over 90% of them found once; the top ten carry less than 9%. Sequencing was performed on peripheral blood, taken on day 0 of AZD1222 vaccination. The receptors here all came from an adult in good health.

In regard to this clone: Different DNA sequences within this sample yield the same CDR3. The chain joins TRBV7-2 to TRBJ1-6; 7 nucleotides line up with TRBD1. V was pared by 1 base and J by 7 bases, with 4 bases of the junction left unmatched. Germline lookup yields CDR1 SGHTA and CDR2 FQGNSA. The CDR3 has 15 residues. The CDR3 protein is CASSLEAGGNSPLHF. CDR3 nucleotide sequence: TGTGCCAGCAGCTTAGAGGCAGGGGGAAATTCACCCCTCCACTTT.

CDR3 protein: CASSQDYGRNQPQHF. In DNA, the CDR3 is TGCGCCAGCAGCCAAGATTACGGGAGGAATCAGCCCCAGCATTTT. This rearrangement joins TRBV4-3 to TRBJ1-5; D remains unclear. The CDR3 covers 15 residues. The germline V gene has CDR1 LGHNA and CDR2 YSLEER. V was shortened by 0 bases and J by 4 bases, with 10 bases between the two germline ends.

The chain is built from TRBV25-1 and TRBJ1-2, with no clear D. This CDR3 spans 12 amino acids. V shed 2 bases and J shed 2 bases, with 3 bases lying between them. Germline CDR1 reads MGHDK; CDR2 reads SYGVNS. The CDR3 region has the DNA TGTGCCAGCAGTGAAGGGAACTATGGCTACACCTTC. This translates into CASSEGNYGYTF.

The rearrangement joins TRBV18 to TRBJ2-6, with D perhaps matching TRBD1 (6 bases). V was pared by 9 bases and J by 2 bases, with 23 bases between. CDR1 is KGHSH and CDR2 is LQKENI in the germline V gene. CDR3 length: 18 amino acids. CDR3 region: CASSTTGFGFAGANVLTF. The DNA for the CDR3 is TGTGCCAGTTCAACGACAGGATTTGGTTTTGCTGGGGCCAACGTCCTGACTTTC.

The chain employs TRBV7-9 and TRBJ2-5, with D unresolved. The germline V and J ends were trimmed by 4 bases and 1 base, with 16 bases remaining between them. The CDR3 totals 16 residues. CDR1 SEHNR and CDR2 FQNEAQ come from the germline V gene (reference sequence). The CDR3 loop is CASSSGIYTAQETQYF. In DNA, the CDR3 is TGTGCCAGCAGCTCCGGTATCTACACGGCCCAAGAGACCCAGTACTTC.